Listed here are 31 T cell receptor beta chains from one sample, sequenced in a study of T cells in Graves' hyperthyroidism and ophthalmopathy. TCR beta CDR3 sequences were amplified from RNA transcripts. TCR CDR3 regions were first amplified by RT-PCR with HTBI primers. TCRdb reprocessed the multiplex PCR reads via MiXCR and lists one record per CDR3 protein. The table includes roughly 380,000 distinct CDR3 sequences, roughly 13% detected once. Sequences were obtained from blood. All receptors come from a woman aged 55-69 years with Graves' hyperthyroidism.

This clonotype was seen ten or more times. The V and J genes are TRBV6-1 and TRBJ2-4; TRBD2 is a possible D gene (6 bases). CDR3 length: 16 amino acids. The V gene's germline CDR1 is MNHNS and CDR2 SASEGT. V lost 3 bases and J 0 bases, leaving 12 bases between the germline ends. The CDR3 DNA follows: TGTGCCAGCAGTGATCTGCGGGACTTAGCCAAAAACATTCAGTACTTC. It translates to CASSDLRDLAKNIQYF.

This clonotype was seen repeatedly, ten times or more. The rearrangement links TRBV12-3 or TRBV12-4 to TRBJ2-3; either TRBD1 or TRBD2 may supply D (6 bases each). The CDR3 is 14 amino acids. V was pared by 3 bases and J by 5 bases, with 12 bases between. The CDR3, as DNA: TGTGCCAGCAGTTTCGGGGGCGCCGGAGATACGCAGTATTTT. It specifies CASSFGGAGDTQYF.

This clonotype appeared many times. The chain joins TRBV12-3 or TRBV12-4 to TRBJ1-2; a possible D gene is TRBD1 (5 bases). V dropped 6 bases and J dropped 4 bases, with 15 bases sitting between them. This CDR3 has 14 amino acids. The CDR3 nucleotides are TGTGCCAGCAGGGCCCAGGGTGGGACCTATGGCTACACCTTC. The encoded protein is CASRAQGGTYGYTF.

There are many counts of this clonotype. The chain uses TRBV7-2 and TRBJ1-6; the D is unclear. CDR1 SGHTA and CDR2 FQGNSA come from the germline V gene. The CDR3 is 15 amino acids. Trimming stripped 1 base from V and 9 bases from J, with 13 bases between. CDR3 sequence: CASSLDIGRFSPLHF. The CDR3 bases are TGTGCCAGCAGCTTAGATATAGGGAGGTTTTCACCCCTCCACTTT.

This clonotype was counted at least ten times. The rearrangement joins TRBV20-1 to TRBJ1-2; a possible D gene is TRBD1 (6 bases). The CDR3 covers 12 residues. CDR1 DFQATT and CDR2 SNEGSKA come from the germline V gene (reference sequence). V was clipped by 4 bases and J by 2 bases, with 8 bases between them. The CDR3 loop reads CSANGQNYGYTF. The CDR3 nucleotides are TGCAGTGCTAACGGACAGAACTATGGCTACACCTTC.

This clonotype has a count of ten or more. J is TRBJ2-1 and V is TRBV12-3 or TRBV12-4; D possibly corresponds to TRBD1 (5 bases). V lost 3 bases to trimming and J lost 0 bases, with 9 bases between them. The CDR3 spans 15 residues. This CDR3 reads CASSFRGSSYNEQFF. In DNA, the CDR3 is TGTGCCAGCAGTTTTAGGGGAAGCTCCTACAATGAGCAGTTCTTC.

The chain has TRBV6-4 and TRBJ2-1; TRBD2 agrees at 7 bases. CDR3 length: 15 amino acids. The germline CDR1 and CDR2 sequences are MRHNA and SNTAGT. After removal of 5 bases from V and 3 bases from J, the junction contained 7 bases not matched to a gene. The chain's CDR3 is CASSLGEGIYNEQFF. The CDR3 DNA follows: TGTGCCAGCAGTTTGGGGGAGGGCATCTACAATGAGCAGTTCTTC.

The sample holds many counts of this clonotype. The chain uses TRBV7-9 and TRBJ2-1; tentative D call: TRBD2 (6 bases). The V gene lost 5 bases and the J gene lost 6 bases, with 23 bases spanning the gap. Germline assignment: CDR1 SEHNR and CDR2 FQNEAQ (reference sequence). CDR3 size: 17 residues. CDR3 protein: CASSILTGVLRGNEQFF. The CDR3 DNA reads as TGTGCCAGCAGCATACTGACGGGGGTACTTCGTGGCAATGAGCAGTTCTTC.

The chain links TRBV4-2 to TRBJ2-5; 7 positions match TRBD1. V lost 2 bases to trimming and J lost 2 bases; unmatched junction nucleotides: 5. CDR3 length: 15 amino acids. Per germline, CDR1 LGHNA and CDR2 YNFKEQ. CDR3 protein: CASSQSTGEQETQYF. For the CDR3, the DNA is TGTGCCAGCAGCCAATCAACAGGGGAACAAGAGACCCAGTACTTC.

This clonotype has ten or more counts. The chain links TRBV9 to TRBJ2-7; no clear D. Germline lookup yields CDR1 SGDLS and CDR2 YYNGEE. The V end lost 4 bases, the J end lost 3 bases, and 17 bases lay between the germline ends. CDR3 length: 15 residues. CDR3 nucleotides: TGTGCCAGCAGCCCCGAAATTGACGGAATCTACGAGCAGTACTTC. Its translation is CASSPEIDGIYEQYF. The full variable domain, its missing parts supplied by reference TRBV9 and TRBJ2-7, is DSGVTQTPKHLITATGQRVTLRCSPRSGDLSVYWYQQSLDQGLQFLIQYYNGEERAKGNILERFSAQQFPDLHSELNLSSLELGDSALYFCASSPEIDGIYEQYFGPGTRLTVT.

This clonotype was seen at least ten times. The gene calls are TRBV11-2 and TRBJ2-7, with D hard to call. CDR1 is SGHAT, CDR2 FQNNGV, per germline. This CDR3 has 11 residues. Trimming removed 1 base from V and 5 bases from J, with 3 bases in between. This CDR3 is CASSLVDEQYF. CDR3 bases: TGTGCCAGCAGCTTAGTCGACGAGCAGTACTTC.

This clonotype was picked up many times. The chain has TRBV5-1 and TRBJ2-7; 9 bases are a match to TRBD2. The germline V gene has CDR1 SGHRS and CDR2 YFSETQ. The CDR3 is made up of 19 amino acids. V trimming: 0 bases; J trimming: 5 bases; junction bases outside the gene matches: 18. CDR3 loop: CASSLALGSPREGRNEQYF. The CDR3 nucleotides are TGCGCCAGCAGCTTGGCCCTTGGGTCGCCGCGGGAGGGCCGGAACGAGCAGTACTTC.

The sample holds many counts of this clonotype. The chain recombines TRBV24-1 with TRBJ2-1; D not certain. The CDR3 runs 21 residues. V was clipped by 1 base and J by 0 bases, with 24 bases between them. Germline-derived CDR1 and CDR2 are KGHDR and SFDVKD. As DNA, the CDR3 is TGTGCCACCAGTGATTTAAGCCTTGGCAGCTCACCTTCGAGCTCCTACAATGAGCAGTTCTTC. Protein sequence: CATSDLSLGSSPSSSYNEQFF.

There are many counts of this clonotype. The genes are TRBV28 and TRBJ1-3, with D perhaps matching TRBD1 (5 bases). Trimming stripped 5 bases from V and 8 bases from J, with 13 bases between. Germline V gives CDR1 MDHEN, CDR2 SYDVKM. This CDR3 has 13 amino acids. In nucleotides, the CDR3 is TGTGCCAGCAGTCTCCGGAGAGGGGACACCATATATTTT. Translating it yields CASSLRRGDTIYF.

This clonotype was seen repeatedly, ten times or more. CDR3: CASRLGRETQYF. The CDR3 DNA follows: TGTGCCAGCAGGCTAGGCAGAGAGACCCAGTACTTC. This chain links TRBV3-1 with TRBJ2-5; no clear D gene. The CDR3 contains 12 residues. V gave up 6 bases and J gave up 4 bases, with 9 bases separating them. Germline V lookup: CDR1 LGHDT, CDR2 YNNKEL (reference sequence).

The chain employs TRBV6-1 and TRBJ2-5; 9 bases are shared with TRBD1. The CDR3 spans 14 residues. Germline V gene sequence: CDR1 MNHNS, CDR2 SASEGT. J lost 2 bases, V lost 11 bases, and 9 bases had no gene match. The CDR3 spells CALDSTGGQETQYF. In nucleotides, the CDR3 is TGTGCCTTAGATTCGACAGGGGGTCAAGAGACCCAGTACTTC.

The sample holds many counts of this clonotype. The CDR3 sequence: CASITGTSGRSEQYF. The CDR3 nucleotides read TGTGCCAGCATCACCGGGACTAGCGGGAGAAGCGAGCAGTACTTC. The chain couples TRBV12-3 or TRBV12-4 to TRBJ2-7; 14 positions agree with TRBD2. The CDR3 consists of 15 residues. J lost 6 bases, V lost 7 bases, and 8 bases had no gene match.

This clonotype was seen at least ten times. V usage is TRBV2 and J usage is TRBJ2-2, with 9 bases fitting TRBD1. Germline V gene sequence: CDR1 SNHLY, CDR2 FYNNEI. Losses at the gene ends were 5 bases for V and 0 bases for J; bases not matched to a gene: 4. CDR3 size: 16 residues. The CDR3 loop reads CASSRTGGPNTGELFF. CDR3 in DNA: TGTGCCAGCAGTCGAACAGGGGGCCCGAACACCGGGGAGCTGTTTTTT.

The chain couples TRBV3-1 to TRBJ1-3; D call uncertain. Germline V gene data show CDR1 as LGHDT and CDR2 as YNNKEL (reference sequence). The CDR3 sequence is 15 residues long. V was trimmed by 1 base and J by 1 base, leaving 8 bases between them. In DNA, the CDR3 is TGTGCCAGCAGCCAAGTAGGCCAATCTGGAAACACCATATATTTT. It yields the protein CASSQVGQSGNTIYF.

This clonotype was seen only a few times. The V gene is TRBV20-1, the J gene TRBJ2-3; the match to TRBD2 covers 10 bases. In germline, CDR1 is DFQATT, CDR2 SNEGSKA (reference sequence). The CDR3 length is 15 residues. Trimming removed 6 bases from V and 0 bases from J; junction bases left unmatched: 6. The CDR3 sequence: CSAHGLAASTDTQYF. The CDR3 DNA follows: TGCAGTGCGCACGGACTAGCGGCTAGCACAGATACGCAGTATTTT.

This clonotype was counted many times. The chain couples TRBV11-2 to TRBJ2-1; tentative D call: TRBD2 (5 bases). This CDR3 spans 15 amino acids. Germline V lookup: CDR1 SGHAT, CDR2 FQNNGV. V shed 7 bases and J shed 0 bases, with 13 bases lying between them. This CDR3 is CASTGLLSSYNEQFF. The CDR3 coding sequence is TGTGCCAGCACCGGACTCCTAAGCTCCTACAATGAGCAGTTCTTC.

This clonotype has a handful of counts. The chain is built from TRBV10-3 and TRBJ1-3; D remains unclear. Trimming removed 3 bases from V and 2 bases from J, with 11 bases in between. This CDR3 contains 15 residues. Germline CDR1 is ENHRY and CDR2 is SYGVKD. The CDR3 DNA reads TGTGCCATCAGTGATCAATTAGGAGCTGGAAACACCATATATTTT. Translating gives CAISDQLGAGNTIYF.

This chain uses TRBV7-9 with TRBJ2-7; 7 bases align to TRBD1. Germline assignment: CDR1 SEHNR and CDR2 FQNEAQ (reference sequence). After removal of 5 bases from V and 2 bases from J, the junction contained 12 bases not matched to a gene. This CDR3 is 16 amino acids long. CDR3 in DNA: TGTGCCAGCAGCACCACAGGTAGGACAGGAACCTACGAGCAGTACTTC. It yields the protein CASSTTGRTGTYEQYF.

The CDR3 loop is CASSSQRERPDTQYF. CDR3 bases: TGCGCCAGCAGCTCTCAGCGGGAGCGGCCAGATACGCAGTATTTT. This chain connects TRBV5-1 to TRBJ2-3, with 8 bases identical to TRBD2. Germline CDR1 reads SGHRS; CDR2 reads YFSETQ. Trimming took 3 bases from V and 4 from J; bases not matched to a gene: 7. This CDR3 is built from 15 residues.

The chain employs TRBV5-8 and TRBJ1-1, with D maybe TRBD1 (5 bases). Trimming removed 4 bases at V and 4 bases at J, with 14 bases between. The CDR3 has 14 residues. Germline CDR1 is SGHTS and CDR2 is YDEGEE. CDR3 loop: CASSRSWGVTEAFF. CDR3 nucleotide sequence: TGTGCCAGCAGCCGATCGTGGGGGGTCACTGAAGCTTTCTTT.

This clonotype was picked up many times. This chain connects TRBV18 to TRBJ1-1; D gene unclear. Trimming cost V 2 bases and J 0 bases, with 10 bases left between them. The CDR3 is made up of 15 amino acids. Germline values: CDR1 KGHSH, CDR2 LQKENI. The CDR3 loop is CASSPGEVMNTEAFF. In nucleotides, the CDR3 is TGTGCCAGCTCACCAGGGGAGGTTATGAACACTGAAGCTTTCTTT. Full variable domain (remainder filled in from reference TRBV18 and TRBJ1-1): NAGVMQNPRHLVRRRGQEARLRCSPMKGHSHVYWYRQLPEEGLKFMVYLQKENIIDESGMPKERFSAEFPKEGPSILRIQQVVRGDSAAYFCASSPGEVMNTEAFFGQGTRLTVV.

In this sample, this clonotype turned up a few times. The chain uses TRBV2 and TRBJ2-2; TRBD2 might be the D (5 bases). This CDR3 spans 14 amino acids. Germline CDR1 SNHLY, CDR2 FYNNEI. V gave up 6 bases and J gave up 1 base, with 9 bases separating them. CDR3 sequence reads: CASRLGLNTGELFF. CDR3 DNA sequence: TGTGCCAGCAGACTAGGACTGAACACCGGGGAGCTGTTTTTT.

On this clonotype: With a much larger clone just one base away, this may be a read error. This sequence joins TRBV12-3 or TRBV12-4 and TRBJ2-5, with D possibly TRBD2 on 6 matching bases. This CDR3 region has 15 residues. V lost 4 bases and J lost 4, with 16 bases in between. DNA for the CDR3: TGTGCCAGCAGTTCCCTCAGTAGCGGCAGAGAGACCCAGTACTTC. Translation gives CASSSLSSGRETQYF.

CDR3 sequence (DNA): TGTGCCAGCAGTTATCAGGAGTTAGAGCCCCAGCATTTT. Its protein is CASSYQELEPQHF. The chain joins TRBV6-2 or TRBV6-3 to TRBJ1-5; D unresolved. V was clipped by 3 bases and J by 8 bases, with 11 bases between them. The CDR3 totals 13 residues. The germline gives CDR1 MNHEY, CDR2 SVGEGT.

This clonotype occurred many times. The V gene is TRBV6-2 or TRBV6-3, the J gene TRBJ2-4; 9 positions agree with TRBD2. CDR3 length: 12 residues. Germline CDR1 is MNHEY and CDR2 is SVGEGT. Unmatched junction bases numbered 5, after V lost 10 bases and J lost 7 bases. CDR3 loop: CAISGSLNIQYF. The CDR3 DNA follows: TGTGCCATTAGCGGGAGCCTGAACATTCAGTACTTC.

This clonotype was observed many times. The gene calls are TRBV28 and TRBJ2-7; TRBD2 agrees at 9 bases. The germline V gene has CDR1 MDHEN and CDR2 SYDVKM. The V gene end was trimmed by 7 bases and the J gene end by 0 bases; junction bases not matched to a gene: 4. The CDR3 runs to 14 residues. CDR3 loop: CASIISGSSYEQYF. CDR3 nucleotide sequence: TGTGCCAGCATTATTAGCGGGAGCTCCTACGAGCAGTACTTC. Using reference TRBV28 and TRBJ2-7 for the parts outside the CDR3, the full variable domain is DVKVTQSSRYLVKRTGEKVFLECVQDMDHENMFWYRQDPGLGLRLIYFSYDVKMKEKGDIPEGYSVSREKKERFSLILESASTNQTSMYLCASIISGSSYEQYFGPGTRLTVT.